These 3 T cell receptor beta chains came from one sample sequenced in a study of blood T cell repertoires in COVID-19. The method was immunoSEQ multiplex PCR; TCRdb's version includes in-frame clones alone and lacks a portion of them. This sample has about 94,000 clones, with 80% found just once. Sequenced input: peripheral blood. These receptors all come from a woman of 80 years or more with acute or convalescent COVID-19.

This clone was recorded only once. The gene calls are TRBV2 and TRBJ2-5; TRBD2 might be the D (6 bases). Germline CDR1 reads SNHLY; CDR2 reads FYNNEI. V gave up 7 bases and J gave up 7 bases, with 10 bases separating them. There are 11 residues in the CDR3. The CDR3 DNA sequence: TGTGCCAGCAATTTCGGGGGGACCCAGTACTTC. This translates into CASNFGGTQYF.

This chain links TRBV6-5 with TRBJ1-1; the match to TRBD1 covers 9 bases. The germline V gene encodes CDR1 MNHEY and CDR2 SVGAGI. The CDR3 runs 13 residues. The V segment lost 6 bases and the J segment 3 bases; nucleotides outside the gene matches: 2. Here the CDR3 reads CASSTGGHTEAFF. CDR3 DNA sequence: TGTGCCAGCAGCACAGGGGGCCACACTGAAGCTTTCTTT.

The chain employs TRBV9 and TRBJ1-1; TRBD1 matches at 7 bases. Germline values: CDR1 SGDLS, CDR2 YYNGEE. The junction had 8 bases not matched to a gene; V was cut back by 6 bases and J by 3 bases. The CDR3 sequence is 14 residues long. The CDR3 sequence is CASNRGGGYTEAFF. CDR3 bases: TGTGCCAGCAACAGGGGTGGAGGGTACACTGAAGCTTTCTTT.